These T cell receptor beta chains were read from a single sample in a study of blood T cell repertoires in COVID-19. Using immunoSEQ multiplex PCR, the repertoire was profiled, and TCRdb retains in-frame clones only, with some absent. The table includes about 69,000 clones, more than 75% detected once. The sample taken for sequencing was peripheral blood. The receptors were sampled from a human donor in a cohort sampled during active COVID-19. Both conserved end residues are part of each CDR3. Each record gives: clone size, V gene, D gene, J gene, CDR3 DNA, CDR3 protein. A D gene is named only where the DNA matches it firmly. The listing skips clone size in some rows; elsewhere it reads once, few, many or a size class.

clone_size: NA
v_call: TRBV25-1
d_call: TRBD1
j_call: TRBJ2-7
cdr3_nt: TGTGCCAGCAGTGAATTCGGGGACAGGACCTACGAGCAGTACTTC
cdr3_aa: CASSEFGDRTYEQYF

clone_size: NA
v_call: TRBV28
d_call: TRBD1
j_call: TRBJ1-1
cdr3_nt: TGTGCCAGCAGTTTGACAGGGGGCCTCACTGAAGCTTTCTTT
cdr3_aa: CASSLTGGLTEAFF

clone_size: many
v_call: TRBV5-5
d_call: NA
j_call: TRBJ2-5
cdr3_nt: TGTGCCAGCAGCCCGCCGAACCCCTCACTTCAAGAGACCCAGTACTTC
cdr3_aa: CASSPPNPSLQETQYF

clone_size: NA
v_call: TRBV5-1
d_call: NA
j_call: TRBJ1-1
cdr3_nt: TGCGCCAGCAGCTTGGTGGCAGGGATGAACACTGAAGCTTTCTTT
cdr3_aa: CASSLVAGMNTEAFF

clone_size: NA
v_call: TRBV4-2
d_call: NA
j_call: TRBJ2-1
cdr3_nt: TGTGCCAGCAGCCAAGGAGCCCGATCGCAGTTCTTC
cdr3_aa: CASSQGARSQFF

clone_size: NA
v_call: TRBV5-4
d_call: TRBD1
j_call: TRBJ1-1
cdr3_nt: TGTGCCAGCAGTCGAGAGGGGGCGTGGAACACTGAAGCTTTCTTT
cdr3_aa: CASSREGAWNTEAFF

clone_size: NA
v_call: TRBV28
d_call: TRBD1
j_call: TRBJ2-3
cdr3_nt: TGTGCCAGCAGGGGACAGGGAGAGACGATCTATACGCAGTATTTT
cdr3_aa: CASRGQGETIYTQYF

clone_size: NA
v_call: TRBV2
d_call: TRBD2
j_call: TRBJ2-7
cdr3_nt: TGTGCCAGCCACCCGGGACTAGCGTTATCCTACGAGCAGTACTTC
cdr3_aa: CASHPGLALSYEQYF

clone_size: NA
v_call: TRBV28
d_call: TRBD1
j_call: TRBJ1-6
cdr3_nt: TGTGCCAGCAGTGCCTCAGGGGGCAGGCATTCACCCCTCCACTTT
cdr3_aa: CASSASGGRHSPLHF

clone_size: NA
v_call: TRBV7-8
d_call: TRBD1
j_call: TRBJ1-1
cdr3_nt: TGTGCCAGCAGCCCGACAGGGCTGAACACTGAAGCTTTCTTT
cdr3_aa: CASSPTGLNTEAFF

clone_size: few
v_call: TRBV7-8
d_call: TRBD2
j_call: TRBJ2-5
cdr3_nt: TGTGCCAGCAGCCCCCGGACTAGCGGGACCCAAGAGACCCAGTACTTC
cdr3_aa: CASSPRTSGTQETQYF

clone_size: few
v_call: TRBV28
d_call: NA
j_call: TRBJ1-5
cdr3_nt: TGTGCCAGCGGCGGAAATAGCAATCAGCCCCAGCATTTT
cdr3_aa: CASGGNSNQPQHF

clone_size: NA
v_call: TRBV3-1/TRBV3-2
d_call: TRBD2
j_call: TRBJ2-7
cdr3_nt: TGTGCCAGCAGCCAAGATCGGGCTAGCGGGAGCTACGAGCAGTACTTC
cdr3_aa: CASSQDRASGSYEQYF

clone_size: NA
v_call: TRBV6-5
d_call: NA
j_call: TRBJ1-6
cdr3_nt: TGTGCCAGCAGTCCTTGGACAGAGCCCGCCCCCCTCCACTTT
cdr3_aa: CASSPWTEPAPLHF

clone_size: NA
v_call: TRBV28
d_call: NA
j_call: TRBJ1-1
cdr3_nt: TGTGCCAGCAGCCCGGGGGGTTGGATCACTGAAGCTTTCTTT
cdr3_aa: CASSPGGWITEAFF

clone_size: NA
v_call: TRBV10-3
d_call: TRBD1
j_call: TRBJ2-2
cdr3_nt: TGTGCCATCAGTCGGGACAGGGTTAGCGGGGAGCTGTTTTTT
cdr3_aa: CAISRDRVSGELFF

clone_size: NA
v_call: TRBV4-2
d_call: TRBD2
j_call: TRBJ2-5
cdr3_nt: TGTGCCAGCAGCCAAGATGGGGCTAGCGGGGACCAAGAGACCCAGTACTTC
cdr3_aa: CASSQDGASGDQETQYF

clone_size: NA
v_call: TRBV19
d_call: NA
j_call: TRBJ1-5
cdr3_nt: TGTGCCAGTAGCAGGTCGAGGGATAGCAATCAGCCCCAGCATTTT
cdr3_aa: CASSRSRDSNQPQHF

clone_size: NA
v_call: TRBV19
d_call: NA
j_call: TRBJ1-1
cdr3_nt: TGTGCCAGTTATGAGGGGGGGGCGGACACTGAAGCTTTCTTT
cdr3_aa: CASYEGGADTEAFF